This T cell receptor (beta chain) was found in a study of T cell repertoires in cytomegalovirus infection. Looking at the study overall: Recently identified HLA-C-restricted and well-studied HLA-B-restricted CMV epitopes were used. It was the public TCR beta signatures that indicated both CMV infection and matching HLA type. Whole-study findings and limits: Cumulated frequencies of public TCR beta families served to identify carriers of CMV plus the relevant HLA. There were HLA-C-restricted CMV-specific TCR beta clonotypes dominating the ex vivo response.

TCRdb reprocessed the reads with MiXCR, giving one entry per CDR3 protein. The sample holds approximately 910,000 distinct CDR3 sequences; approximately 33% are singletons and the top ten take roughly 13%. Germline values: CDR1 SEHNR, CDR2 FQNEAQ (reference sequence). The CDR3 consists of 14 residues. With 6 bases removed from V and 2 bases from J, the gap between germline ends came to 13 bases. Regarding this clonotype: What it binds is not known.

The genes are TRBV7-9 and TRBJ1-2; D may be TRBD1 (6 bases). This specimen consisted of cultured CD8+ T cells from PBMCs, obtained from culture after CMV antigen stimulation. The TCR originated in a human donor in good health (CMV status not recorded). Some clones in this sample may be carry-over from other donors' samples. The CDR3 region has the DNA TGTGCCAGCAGTCTTGGACAGTACAACTATGGCTACACCTTC. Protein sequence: CASSLGQYNYGYTF.